One T cell receptor beta chain is described in this entry. MiXCR was run by TCRdb on the RT-PCR reads, yielding one entry per CDR3 protein. The sample carries around 170,000 distinct CDR3 sequences, approximately 22% recorded once. This sample is part of a study of patients and donors after allogeneic stem cell transplantation. The CDR3 spans 17 residues. Germline loops: CDR1 SGHAT, CDR2 FQNNGV. V was clipped by 1 base and J by 5 bases, with 20 bases between them. The sample comprised blood, either unsorted or a sorted T cell fraction (not recorded which). The TCR originated in a human donor who was either an allogeneic HSCT recipient or a stem cell or donor lymphocyte infusion donor (not recorded which). It is not recorded whose cells these are; they may come from a transplant donor. The genes are TRBV11-2 and TRBJ2-5; unclear D gene. The CDR3 protein is CASSLVNFRAMRETQYF. CDR3 in DNA: TGTGCCAGCAGCTTAGTGAACTTTAGGGCCATGAGGGAGACCCAGTACTTC.